The clone carrying this T cell receptor beta chain has just a few counts. The antigen is not known. The CDR3 sequence is 14 residues long. V dropped 4 bases and J dropped 4 bases, with 11 bases sitting between them. Germline V gene lookup returns CDR1 SGHNT and CDR2 YYREEE (reference sequence). The sample belongs to a study of shared clonotypes between healthy human individuals. Whole-study findings and limits: Memory subsets had estimated richness that was generally smaller than that of naive subsets. Deeper or shallower sequencing was expected to change how clonotypes are shared among donors.

Measured with immunoSEQ multiplex PCR; TCRdb has only the in-frame clones, and not every one. The data show about 1 million clones, about 80% seen once. Material for sequencing was memory CD4+ T cells sorted from blood. Subset in this sample: CD45RA-negative fraction. V and J are TRBV5-4 and TRBJ2-2; perhaps D is TRBD1 or TRBD2 (5 bases each). This receptor was identified in a man between 18 and 29 years old in good health. As DNA, the CDR3 is TGTGCCAGCAGCCCCGGGGCAGTCACCGGGGAGCTGTTTTTT. This codes for CASSPGAVTGELFF.